This entry lists 7 T cell receptor beta chains sequenced from one sample in a study of PD-L1 blockade in urothelial cancer. Measured with immunoSEQ multiplex PCR; TCRdb has only the in-frame clones, and not every one. The sample shows about 21,000 clones, around 87% of them seen only once. Sequencing was performed on PBMCs, taken around atezolizumab (anti-PD-L1) treatment. These receptors were collected from a woman aged 60-70 years with urothelial cancer.

The chain has TRBV9 and TRBJ2-7, with 12 nucleotides matching TRBD2. The V and J ends lost 4 bases and 1 base, in that order; junction bases with no gene match: 6. The CDR3 has 16 residues. Germline CDR1 reads SGDLS; CDR2 reads YYNGEE. The CDR3, as DNA: TGTGCCAGCAGCAAAGGACTAGCGGGAAAATCCTACGAGCAGTACTTC. Encoded protein: CASSKGLAGKSYEQYF.

This clone is categorized as medium-sized. The chain carries TRBV28 and TRBJ1-5, with D tentatively TRBD1 (6 bases). This CDR3 is 18 amino acids long. The germline V gene has CDR1 MDHEN and CDR2 SYDVKM. Trimming left V 3 bases short and J 3 bases short, with 21 bases between. CDR3 sequence (DNA): TGTGCCAGCAGTTTCAACAGGGTTTGGGACCTTTTCAATCAGCCCCAGCATTTT. Amino acids: CASSFNRVWDLFNQPQHF. Combining the CDR3 with reference TRBV28 and TRBJ1-5 gives the whole variable domain DVKVTQSSRYLVKRTGEKVFLECVQDMDHENMFWYRQDPGLGLRLIYFSYDVKMKEKGDIPEGYSVSREKKERFSLILESASTNQTSMYLCASSFNRVWDLFNQPQHFGDGTRLSIL.

V gene TRBV9 combines with J gene TRBJ2-2; 9 bases line up with TRBD1. Germline loops: CDR1 SGDLS, CDR2 YYNGEE. The CDR3 length is 16 residues. The V segment lost 0 bases and the J segment 4 bases; nucleotides outside the gene matches: 4. CDR3 sequence: CASSVAGQGPTGELFF. For the CDR3, the DNA is TGTGCCAGCAGCGTAGCGGGACAGGGACCCACCGGGGAGCTGTTTTTT.

The chain couples TRBV6-6 to TRBJ2-7; 9 nucleotides match TRBD2. The germline gives CDR1 MNHNY, CDR2 SVGAGI (reference sequence). This CDR3 is 15 amino acids long. J lost 0 bases, V lost 5 bases, and 5 bases had no gene match. The CDR3 region has the DNA TGTGCCAGCAGTCCACGTAGCGGGGGCTCCTACGAGCAGTACTTC. Amino acids: CASSPRSGGSYEQYF.

V is TRBV13 and J is TRBJ2-7, with 7 nucleotides matching TRBD2. Unmatched junction bases numbered 6, after V lost 5 bases and J lost 2 bases. The CDR3 spans 14 residues. Germline V gives CDR1 PRHDT, CDR2 FYEKMQ (reference sequence). CDR3 bases: TGTGCCAGCAGCCCAAGGGGAGGGCCCTACGAGCAGTACTTC. It is translated as CASSPRGGPYEQYF.

The CDR3: CASSPGGIDIQYF. CDR3 bases: TGTGCCAGCAGTCCGGGAGGGATTGACATTCAGTACTTC. The chain links TRBV28 to TRBJ2-4; 8 bases align to TRBD2. The germline V gene has CDR1 MDHEN and CDR2 SYDVKM. CDR3 length: 13 residues. V lost 5 bases and J lost 8; bases outside the gene matches: 5.

The gene calls are TRBV4-1 and TRBJ1-1, with D maybe TRBD1 (5 bases). Germline CDR1 reads MGHRA; CDR2 reads YSYEKL. The CDR3 totals 17 residues. V was trimmed by 0 bases and J by 1 base, leaving 15 bases between them. The CDR3 DNA reads as TGCGCCAGCAGCCAAGAGGGATGGGGCACCCGGAACACTGAAGCTTTCTTT. It yields the protein CASSQEGWGTRNTEAFF.